Below, one T cell receptor (beta chain) is given with its context. The sample is drawn from a study of blood T cell repertoires in COVID-19. Study-level background: The United States, Italy and Spain provided the acute and convalescent COVID-19 samples. In each case, the material was cDNA or gDNA derived from T cells, B-cell-depleted T cells, or PBMCs.

The V end was cut by 10 bases, the J end by 3 bases, with 12 bases between. There are 12 residues in the CDR3. Germline V gives CDR1 SEHNR, CDR2 FQNEAQ (reference sequence). In the authors' workflow: Estimates of nucleated cell counts were drawn from the amplification of reference gene primers. Measured with immunoSEQ multiplex PCR; TCRdb has only the in-frame clones, and not every one. The DNA was the basis for D and trimming; V, J and clone size are from that table. This sample carries 80,000 to 95,000 clones, over 70% of them seen once, and the ten largest clones take around 10%. Specimen: peripheral blood. The receptor comes from a woman over 75 with acute or convalescent COVID-19. The rearrangement uses TRBV7-9 and TRBJ1-2, with a possible D match to TRBD1 (6 bases). The CDR3 is CATEGVHYGYTF. DNA of the CDR3: TGTGCCACCGAGGGGGTGCACTATGGCTACACCTTC.